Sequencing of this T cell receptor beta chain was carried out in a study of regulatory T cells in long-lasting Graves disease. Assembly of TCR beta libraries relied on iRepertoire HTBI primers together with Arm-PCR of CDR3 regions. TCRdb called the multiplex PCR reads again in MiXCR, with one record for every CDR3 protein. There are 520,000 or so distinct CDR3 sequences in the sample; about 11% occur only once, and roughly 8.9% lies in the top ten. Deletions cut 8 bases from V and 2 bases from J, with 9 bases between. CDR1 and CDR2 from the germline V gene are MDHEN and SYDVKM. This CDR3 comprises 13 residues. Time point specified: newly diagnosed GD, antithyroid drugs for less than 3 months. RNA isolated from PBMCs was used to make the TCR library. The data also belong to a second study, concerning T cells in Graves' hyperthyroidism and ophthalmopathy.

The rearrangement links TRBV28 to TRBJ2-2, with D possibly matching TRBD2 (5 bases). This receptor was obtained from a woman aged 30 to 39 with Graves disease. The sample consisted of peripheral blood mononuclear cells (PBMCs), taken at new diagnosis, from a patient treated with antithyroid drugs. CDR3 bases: TGTGCCAGCCACGAGGGTAACACCGGGGAGCTGTTTTTT. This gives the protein CASHEGNTGELFF.